This TCR beta chain is drawn from a study of T cell changes during pregnancy in multiple sclerosis. Here immunoSEQ multiplex PCR was the method, and the copy in TCRdb shows in-frame clones only, minus some. The sample shows about 33,000 clones, roughly nine tenths of them seen only once. Germline assignment: CDR1 MDHEN and CDR2 SYDVKM. The CDR3 is 15 residues long. Trimming removed 3 bases from V and 0 bases from J; junction bases left unmatched: 5. The starting material was CD4+ T cells from peripheral blood mononuclear cells, obtained in the third trimester of pregnancy. J is TRBJ2-7 and V is TRBV28, with 7 bases matching TRBD1. The receptor was isolated from a female donor in good health, enrolled as a control in a pregnancy study. CDR3 residues: CASSFGTESSYEQYF. The CDR3 nucleotides read TGTGCCAGCAGTTTTGGGACAGAAAGCTCCTACGAGCAGTACTTC.